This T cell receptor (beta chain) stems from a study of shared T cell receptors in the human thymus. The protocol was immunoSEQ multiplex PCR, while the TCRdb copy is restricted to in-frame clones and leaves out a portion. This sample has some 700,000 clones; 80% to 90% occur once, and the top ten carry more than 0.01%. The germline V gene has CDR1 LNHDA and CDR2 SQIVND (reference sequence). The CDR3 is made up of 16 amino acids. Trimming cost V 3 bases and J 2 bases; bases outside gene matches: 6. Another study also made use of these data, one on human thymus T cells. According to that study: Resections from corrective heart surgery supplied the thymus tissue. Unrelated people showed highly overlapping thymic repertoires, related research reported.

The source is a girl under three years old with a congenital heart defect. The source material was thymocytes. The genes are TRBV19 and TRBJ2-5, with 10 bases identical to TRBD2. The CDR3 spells CASSMVKLAGQETQYF. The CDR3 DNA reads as TGTGCCAGTAGTATGGTAAAACTAGCGGGGCAAGAGACCCAGTACTTC. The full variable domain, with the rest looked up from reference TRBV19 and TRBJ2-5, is DGGITQSPKYLFRKEGQNVTLSCEQNLNHDAMYWYRQDPGQGLRLIYYSQIVNDFQKGDIAEGYSVSREKKESFPLTVTSAQKNPTAFYLCASSMVKLAGQETQYFGPGTRLLVL.